This TCR beta chain was documented in a study of identical twins. TCRdb reprocessed the 5' RACE reads via MiXCR and lists one record per CDR3 protein. The table has roughly 710,000 distinct CDR3 sequences, roughly 6.2% seen once. CDR3 length: 14 amino acids. Looked up from germline, CDR1 is DFQATT and CDR2 is SNEGSKA (reference sequence). Trimming took 2 bases from V and 4 from J, leaving 12 bases between them. The sequenced material came from naive T cells sorted from blood. The rearrangement joins TRBV20-1 to TRBJ2-1; no reliable D call. The TCR sequence derives from a man between 18 and 35 years old in good health. The CDR3 reads CSARIFQTYNEQFF. The CDR3 bases are TGCAGTGCTAGAATATTTCAGACTTACAATGAGCAGTTCTTC.